A selection of T cell receptor beta chains follows, all from one sample in a study of shared clonotypes between healthy human individuals. The repertoire was sequenced with immunoSEQ multiplex PCR; TCRdb's copy has only in-frame clones and lacks some. The top ten hold 0.39% of the sample, which has a few million clones, approximately 93% seen once. Sequenced: naive CD4+ T cells from PBMCs. The source of these receptors is a young man in good health. Some clones in this sample may be carry-over from other donors' samples. Both conserved end residues are part of each CDR3. Each record gives: V gene, J gene, clone size, D gene, CDR3 DNA, CDR3 protein. The D gene is left open where the match is weak. Clone size is shown for a subset of rows, as once, few, many or a class of expanded clone.

TRBV5-1	TRBJ2-3	-	-	TGCGCCAGCAGCCCTATGCGGGGAAGCACAGATACGCAGTATTTT	CASSPMRGSTDTQYF
TRBV15	TRBJ2-7	-	-	TGTGCCACCAGCAGAGACGCGGAGGCAGGGGGAGGTAAAGGGCAGTACTTC	CATSRDAEAGGGKGQYF
TRBV5-1	TRBJ2-2	-	-	TGCGCCAGCAGCTTGGGACTCACCGGGGAGCTGTTTTTT	CASSLGLTGELFF
TRBV7-2	TRBJ2-1	-	-	TGTGCCAGCAGCTCGGCAGCCAGCGTTGTTTACAATGAGCAGTTCTTC	CASSSAASVVYNEQFF
TRBV5-1	TRBJ2-7	-	TRBD1	TGCGCCAGCGGAGACAGGGGGCGCGAGCAGTACTTC	CASGDRGREQYF
TRBV4-3	TRBJ2-7	once	TRBD1	TGCGCCAGCAGCCTCCGACAGGGCGACGAGCAGTACTTC	CASSLRQGDEQYF
TRBV7-9	TRBJ2-5	-	-	TGTGCCAGCAGCTTACTTAGTGGCGAGACCCAGTACTTC	CASSLLSGETQYF
TRBV11-1	TRBJ2-1	-	-	TGTGCCAGCAGCTTAGTAGTGGCCAATGAGCAGTTCTTC	CASSLVVANEQFF
TRBV15	TRBJ1-1	once	-	TGTGCCACCAGCAGAGATGCTGGGGCTCGGAGCACTGAAGCTTTCTTT	CATSRDAGARSTEAFF
TRBV6-1	TRBJ1-1	-	-	TGTGCCAGCAGGAAGAGTCTGAACACTGAAGCTTTCTTT	CASRKSLNTEAFF
TRBV7-6	TRBJ1-1	-	TRBD1	TGTGCCAGCAGTCGACAGGGGAACACTGAAGCTTTCTTT	CASSRQGNTEAFF
TRBV5-1	TRBJ2-1	-	-	TGCGCCAGCTACGACCAATCCTACAATGAGCAGTTCTTC	CASYDQSYNEQFF
TRBV28	TRBJ2-5	-	-	TGTGCCAGCAGTCGATTCCAAGAGACCCAGTACTTC	CASSRFQETQYF
TRBV5-1	TRBJ2-2	-	-	TGCGCCAGCAGCTTCTCCGGGAAGGACACCGGGGAGCTGTTTTTT	CASSFSGKDTGELFF
TRBV7-2	TRBJ2-7	-	TRBD2	TGTGCCAGCAGCCTTTCAGCGGGAGGATCGTACGAGCAGTACTTC	CASSLSAGGSYEQYF
TRBV25-1	TRBJ2-7	once	-	TGTGCCAGCAGTGAATGGAGTCAGGGCTACGAGCAGTACTTC	CASSEWSQGYEQYF
TRBV30	TRBJ2-7	-	-	TGTGCCTGGAGTTCAGGGTTGGATCAGTACTTC	CAWSSGLDQYF
TRBV28	TRBJ1-2	once	TRBD1	TGTGCCAGCAGTTTATTAGGGGGCAATAACTATGGCTACACCTTC	CASSLLGGNNYGYTF
TRBV18	TRBJ1-2	-	TRBD1	TGTGCCAGCTCAGAAGGGACAGGGATTAATGGCTACACCTTC	CASSEGTGINGYTF
TRBV5-1	TRBJ2-3	-	TRBD1	TGCGCCAGCAGCTTGGGTGTACAGGGGGACACAGATACGCAGTATTTT	CASSLGVQGDTDTQYF
TRBV6-1	TRBJ1-1	-	-	TGTGCCAGCAGTGAATATGGAGGGATCAACACTGAAGCTTTCTTT	CASSEYGGINTEAFF
TRBV28	TRBJ1-5	-	-	TGTGCCAGCAGTTACGGTCAGCCCCAGCATTTT	CASSYGQPQHF
TRBV28	TRBJ1-2	few	-	TGTGCCAGCAGTTTCGGCCAGGGTGGCTACACCTTC	CASSFGQGGYTF
TRBV28	TRBJ2-2	-	-	TGTGCCAGCAGAGTGAGGACTGTCACCGGGGAGCTGTTTTTT	CASRVRTVTGELFF
TRBV4-3	TRBJ2-6	-	-	TGCGCCAGCAGCCGAATACTGAACTCTGGGGCCAACGTCCTGACTTTC	CASSRILNSGANVLTF
TRBV11-2	TRBJ1-1	-	-	TGTGCCAGCAGCCCGAGAGAGGTCACTGAAGCTTTCTTT	CASSPREVTEAFF
TRBV18	TRBJ1-1	once	-	TGTGCCAGCTCACCAGGGGACGAAGCTTTCTTT	CASSPGDEAFF
TRBV6-1	TRBJ2-2	once	-	TGTGCCAGCAGCGGACAACAGCTAACCGGGGAGCTGTTTTTT	CASSGQQLTGELFF
TRBV7-9	TRBJ1-1	-	-	TGTGCCAGCAGCCCAGCAAGGAGGGACACTGAAGCTTTCTTT	CASSPARRDTEAFF
TRBV18	TRBJ1-1	-	TRBD1	TGTGCCAGCTCACCACTGGGGGGACAGATTGAAGCTTTCTTT	CASSPLGGQIEAFF
TRBV19	TRBJ1-2	few	TRBD1	TGTGCCAGTAGTCATTACAGGGGTTCTAACTATGGCTACACCTTC	CASSHYRGSNYGYTF
TRBV5-1	TRBJ2-7	-	TRBD2	TGCGCCAGCAGCTTGGCCGGACTAGCGGGCGGGGAGCAGTACTTC	CASSLAGLAGGEQYF
TRBV2	TRBJ2-1	-	TRBD2	TGTGCCAGCAGGGCCGGGACTAGCGGGAGCGGGAATGAGCAGTTCTTC	CASRAGTSGSGNEQFF
TRBV2	TRBJ2-3	-	-	TGTGCCAGCCGCACAGGGACTAGCACAGATACGCAGTATTTT	CASRTGTSTDTQYF
TRBV28	TRBJ2-1	-	TRBD2	TGTGCCAGCAGTTTTCTAGCGGGAGGAAGCCATGAGCAGTTCTTC	CASSFLAGGSHEQFF
TRBV7-9	TRBJ1-1	-	TRBD1	TGTGCCAGCAGCTTACCGGGACAGGGCACTGAAGCTTTCTTT	CASSLPGQGTEAFF